Below, one T cell receptor beta chain is given with its context. Its antigen is undetermined. The related graft donor's blood sample was taken on the day of bone marrow donation. The method was immunoSEQ multiplex PCR; TCRdb's version includes in-frame clones alone and lacks a portion of them. The sample consists of some 64,000 clones, just under 95% of them appearing once. The sample belongs to a study of T cells after posttransplantation cyclophosphamide. The study, taken as a whole, reports: Blood and skin or GI T cell repertoires showed limited TRB overlap. Donor CD8+ memory clones often dominated recipient blood repertoires at later times. Recipient CMV seropositivity and CMV reactivation strongly tracked TRB clonality.

The CDR3 runs to 12 residues. Germline V CDR1 and CDR2: LNHDA, SQIVND (reference sequence). V shed 3 bases and J shed 9 bases, with 9 bases lying between them. The TCR sequence derives from a woman younger than 45 in good health and a related stem cell transplant donor. The chain combines TRBV19 with TRBJ2-1; the D gene is possibly TRBD2 (6 bases). Sequencing used PBMCs. The CDR3 protein is CASSMGLGEQFF. CDR3 sequence (DNA): TGTGCCAGTAGTATGGGACTTGGTGAGCAGTTCTTC.